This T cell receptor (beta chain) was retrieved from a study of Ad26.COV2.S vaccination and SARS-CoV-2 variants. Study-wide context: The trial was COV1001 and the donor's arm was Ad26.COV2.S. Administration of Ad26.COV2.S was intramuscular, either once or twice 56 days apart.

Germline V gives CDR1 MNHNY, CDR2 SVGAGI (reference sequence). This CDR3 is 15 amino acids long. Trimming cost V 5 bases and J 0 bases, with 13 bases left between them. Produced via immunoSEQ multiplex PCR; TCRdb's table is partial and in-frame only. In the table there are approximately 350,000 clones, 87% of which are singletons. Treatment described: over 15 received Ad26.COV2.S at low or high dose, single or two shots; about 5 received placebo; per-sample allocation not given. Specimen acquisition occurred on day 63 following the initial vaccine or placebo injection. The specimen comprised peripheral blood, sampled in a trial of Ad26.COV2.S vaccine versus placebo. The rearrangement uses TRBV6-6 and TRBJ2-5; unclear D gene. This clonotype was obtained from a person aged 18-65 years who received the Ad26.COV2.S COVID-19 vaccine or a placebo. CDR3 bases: TGTGCCAGCAGTCTAGGGTACACGTACCAAGAGACCCAGTACTTC. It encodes CASSLGYTYQETQYF.